This passage covers 21 T cell receptor beta chains from one sample sequenced in a study of cytomegalovirus exposure and HLA in healthy donors. Profiling relied on immunoSEQ multiplex PCR, and the TCRdb table lists in-frame clones only, not all of them. The table records 120,000 to 150,000 clones, approximately 86% of them present only once. Specimen: PBMCs. These receptors originate from a woman aged 18-29 years in good health and CMV-seropositive.

This clone was seen only once. This sequence joins TRBV5-6 and TRBJ2-7, with D possibly matching TRBD2 (6 bases). Per the germline V gene, CDR1 is SGHDT and CDR2 is YYEEEE. The CDR3 runs 16 residues. V was cut by 5 bases and J by 3 bases, with 21 bases left in between. The CDR3 nucleotides are TGTGCCAGCAGAGTCGATACCGGGACTGCTAACTACGAGCAGTACTTC. Residues: CASRVDTGTANYEQYF.

The CDR3 DNA is TGTGCCAGCAGTTTCCCCCGCTCCTACGAGCAGTACTTC. This codes for CASSFPRSYEQYF. The chain employs TRBV5-5 and TRBJ2-7; unclear D gene. This CDR3 spans 13 amino acids. V was pared by 5 bases and J by 0 bases, with 9 bases between. The V gene's germline CDR1 is SGHKS and CDR2 YYEKEE (reference sequence).

This clone was detected once. This chain uses TRBV7-9 with TRBJ2-5; no definite D call. The germline CDR1 and CDR2 sequences are SEHNR and FQNEAQ (reference sequence). CDR3 length: 12 amino acids. The V gene lost 5 bases and the J gene lost 3 bases, with 7 bases spanning the gap. The CDR3 region has the DNA TGTGCCAGCAGCCTCGGAGAAGAGACCCAGTACTTC. Translating it yields CASSLGEETQYF.

The chain couples TRBV5-1 to TRBJ1-1; 7 bases map to TRBD1. CDR3 length: 14 amino acids. Looked up from germline, CDR1 is SGHRS and CDR2 is YFSETQ. The V gene end was trimmed by 5 bases and the J gene end by 4 bases; junction bases not matched to a gene: 8. The CDR3 protein is CASRKGARGTEAFF. CDR3 nucleotide sequence: TGCGCCAGCAGGAAGGGGGCGAGGGGCACTGAAGCTTTCTTT. Variable domain in full (rest from reference TRBV5-1 and TRBJ1-1): KAGVTQTPRYLIKTRGQQVTLSCSPISGHRSVSWYQQTPGQGLQFLFEYFSETQRNKGNFPGRFSGRQFSNSRSEMNVSTLELGDSALYLCASRKGARGTEAFFGQGTRLTVV.

The chain has TRBV4-1 and TRBJ2-7; tentatively, D is TRBD1 (6 bases). Germline CDR1 is MGHRA and CDR2 is YSYEKL. The CDR3 contains 14 residues. V lost 3 bases to trimming and J lost 1 base, with 10 bases between them. The CDR3 here is CASSQDTGSYEQYF. DNA for the CDR3: TGCGCCAGCAGCCAGGATACAGGGTCCTACGAGCAGTACTTC.

The CDR3 DNA sequence: TGCGCCAGTTTAGGTGGAGGACCCCACACGAACACCGGGGAGCTGTTTTTT. It codes for CASLGGGPHTNTGELFF. This chain connects TRBV10-2 to TRBJ2-2; TRBD2 is a possible D gene (5 bases). Germline CDR1 reads WSHSY; CDR2 reads SAAADI. V was cut by 9 bases and J by 0 bases, with 20 bases left in between. The CDR3 is 17 amino acids.

This chain links TRBV28 with TRBJ1-5, with a tentative D call TRBD1 (6 bases). The V gene's germline CDR1 is MDHEN and CDR2 SYDVKM. This CDR3 spans 17 amino acids. V lost 7 bases and J 0 bases, leaving 19 bases between the germline ends. CDR3 loop: CASKAFSGGHSNQPQHF. For the CDR3, the DNA is TGTGCCAGCAAGGCTTTTTCTGGGGGACATAGCAATCAGCCCCAGCATTTT. Looking up the rest from reference TRBV28 and TRBJ1-5 gives the full variable domain: DVKVTQSSRYLVKRTGEKVFLECVQDMDHENMFWYRQDPGLGLRLIYFSYDVKMKEKGDIPEGYSVSREKKERFSLILESASTNQTSMYLCASKAFSGGHSNQPQHFGDGTRLSIL.

This clone appeared a few times. This chain uses TRBV4-1 with TRBJ1-6; possibly TRBD1 for D (6 bases). Trimming pared 10 bases from V and 10 bases from J, leaving 14 bases between. Germline V lookup: CDR1 MGHRA, CDR2 YSYEKL. CDR3 length: 12 amino acids. The CDR3 sequence: CATREGVSPLHF. CDR3 sequence (DNA): TGCGCCACCCGAGAGGGGGTCTCACCCCTCCACTTT.

The chain links TRBV6-1 to TRBJ2-4; D unresolved. Trimming stripped 4 bases from V and 0 bases from J, with 7 bases between. CDR3 length: 14 amino acids. The germline gives CDR1 MNHNS, CDR2 SASEGT. The CDR3 reads CASSGHVAKNIQYF. The CDR3 bases are TGTGCCAGCAGTGGACACGTAGCCAAAAACATTCAGTACTTC.

The chain uses TRBV2 and TRBJ1-2, with 8 bases that match TRBD1. CDR3 size: 15 residues. V lost 8 bases and J lost 6; bases outside the gene matches: 14. Germline V gene lookup returns CDR1 SNHLY and CDR2 FYNNEI. CDR3 in amino acids: CASEGGRGRGNGYTF. The CDR3 DNA sequence: TGTGCCAGCGAAGGGGGCAGGGGGCGCGGAAATGGCTACACCTTC. Looking up the rest from reference TRBV2 and TRBJ1-2 gives the full variable domain: EPEVTQTPSHQVTQMGQEVILRCVPISNHLYFYWYRQILGQKVEFLVSFYNNEISEKSEIFDDQFSVERPDGSNFTLKIRSTKLEDSAMYFCASEGGRGRGNGYTFGSGTRLTVV.

The CDR3 reads CASSLGRDGGNQPQHF. In DNA, the CDR3 is TGTGCCAGCAGCCTGGGGAGGGATGGGGGCAATCAGCCCCAGCATTTT. This chain links TRBV7-2 with TRBJ1-5; unclear D gene. CDR1 and CDR2 from the germline V gene are SGHTA and FQGNSA. The CDR3 runs to 16 residues. Trimming shortened V by 5 bases and J by 2 bases, and 16 bases separated the two germline ends.

The gene calls are TRBV4-3 and TRBJ1-4; D uncertain. V was shortened by 0 bases and J by 5 bases, with 10 bases between the two germline ends. The germline gives CDR1 LGHNA, CDR2 YSLEER. This CDR3 has 15 amino acids. Written as DNA, the CDR3 is TGCGCCAGCAGCCAAGACATGGGCCTAAATGAAAAACTGTTTTTT. It yields the protein CASSQDMGLNEKLFF.

The chain employs TRBV5-1 and TRBJ2-6, with D possibly matching TRBD1 (7 bases). CDR3 length equals 18 residues. Trimming removed 2 bases from V and 0 bases from J, with 15 bases in between. Germline loops: CDR1 SGHRS, CDR2 YFSETQ. The CDR3 region is CASSFPGGGGSGANVLTF. The CDR3 nucleotides are TGCGCCAGCAGCTTCCCAGGGGGAGGAGGCTCTGGGGCCAACGTCCTGACTTTC.

CDR3 protein: CASSRGRDTDNYGYTF. In DNA form, the CDR3 reads TGTGCCAGCAGCCGAGGCCGGGACACCGATAACTATGGCTACACCTTC. The rearrangement uses TRBV4-2 and TRBJ1-2; tentatively, D is TRBD1 (6 bases). Germline CDR1 and CDR2: LGHNA and YNFKEQ. V gave up 4 bases and J gave up 1 base, with 16 bases separating them. This CDR3 comprises 16 residues.

The chain uses TRBV6-5 and TRBJ1-6, with D maybe TRBD1 (6 bases). The CDR3 is 15 amino acids. Germline values: CDR1 MNHEY, CDR2 SVGAGI. The V end was cut by 6 bases, the J end by 7 bases, with 16 bases between. In DNA form, the CDR3 reads TGTGCCAGCAGAGACATTATCAGGGGAAATTCACCCCTCCACTTT. Amino acid sequence: CASRDIIRGNSPLHF.

This chain links TRBV12-2 with TRBJ2-1; the table's D call of TRBD2 was not tested on the DNA. TRBV12-2 is tagged as a pseudogene. The CDR3 loop spans 10 amino acids. The CDR3 spells CAKRGDEQFF. For the CDR3, the DNA is TGTGCAAAACGAGGAGATGAGCAGTTCTTC.

The gene calls are TRBV30 and TRBJ2-5; 10 bases are shared with TRBD2. Germline assignment: CDR1 GTSNPN and CDR2 SVGIG (reference sequence). V was pared by 0 bases and J by 4 bases, with 8 bases of the junction left unmatched. The CDR3 loop spans 16 amino acids. The CDR3 nucleotides are TGTGCCTGGAGTGTAGGGGCTAGCGGGGGTGGAGAGACCCAGTACTTC. Translating gives CAWSVGASGGGETQYF.

This chain's CDR3 is CASSQEGAGGFYNEQFF. As DNA, the CDR3 is TGTGCCAGCAGCCAAGAGGGAGCGGGGGGCTTTTACAATGAGCAGTTCTTC. The chain couples TRBV14 to TRBJ2-1, with 9 bases identical to TRBD2. CDR1 and CDR2 from the germline V gene are SGHDN and FVKESK. The CDR3 runs to 17 residues. Losses at the gene ends were 0 bases for V and 4 bases for J; bases not matched to a gene: 7.

V is TRBV4-3 and J is TRBJ2-2, with TRBD2 matching 7 bases. V trimming: 4 bases; J trimming: 3 bases; junction bases outside the gene matches: 8. The CDR3 runs 16 residues. CDR1 is LGHNA, CDR2 YSLEER, per germline. The CDR3 reads CASSLDPGGYTGELFF. CDR3 sequence (DNA): TGCGCCAGCAGCCTCGATCCGGGGGGATACACCGGGGAGCTGTTTTTT.

This chain joins TRBV27 and TRBJ1-3, with 10 bases identical to TRBD1. V was pared by 0 bases and J by 9 bases, with 8 bases of the junction left unmatched. The CDR3 is 16 amino acids. Germline loops: CDR1 MNHEY, CDR2 SMNVEV (reference sequence). The CDR3 region is CASSLSWDRGPSTIYF. The CDR3 DNA reads TGTGCCAGCAGTTTATCGTGGGACAGGGGCCCCAGCACCATATATTTT.

This chain joins TRBV5-1 and TRBJ2-2, with 10 bases matching TRBD2. CDR1 and CDR2 from the germline V gene are SGHRS and YFSETQ. V lost 5 bases and J lost 4; bases outside the gene matches: 8. This CDR3 has 16 residues. In nucleotides, the CDR3 is TGCGCCAGCAGGAGGCTAGCGGGAGTCGGCACCGGGGAGCTGTTTTTT. This encodes CASRRLAGVGTGELFF.